The subject of this entry is one T cell receptor (beta chain). The CDR3 is 18 residues long. J gave up 2 bases and V 4 bases, and 14 bases lay outside the gene matches. The V gene's germline CDR1 is SGHAT and CDR2 FQNNGV. These data belong to a study of blood T cell repertoires in COVID-19. Study information: Sites across the United States, Italy and Spain contributed samples from acute and convalescent COVID-19. Sample material is recorded as cDNA or gDNA derived from T cells, B-cell-depleted T cells, or PBMCs.

Under the authors' procedure: Amplification of reference gene primers was used by the study to estimate nucleated cell counts. Repertoires were generated with immunoSEQ multiplex PCR, while TCRdb's copy carries only in-frame clones and drops some. V and J calls and clone size are copied from that table; D and trimming were computed from the DNA. The sample records about 130,000 clones, approximately 83% being singletons. The gene calls are TRBV11-2 and TRBJ2-3, with 8 bases aligning to TRBD2. Sequencing was performed on PBMCs or T cells enriched from blood (not recorded which). The source of this sequence is a man in his forties or fifties who had recovered from COVID-19. CDR3 sequence (DNA): TGTGCCAGCAGCTCTTTTAAGGGAGAGCGGGGGAACACAGATACGCAGTATTTT. This translates into CASSSFKGERGNTDTQYF.